Shown below are 22 T cell receptor beta chains from a single sample sequenced in a study of CD8 T cells in Susac syndrome. cDNA came from approximately 0.5 to 1 ug RNA primed by random hexamers. In TCRdb, the immunoSEQ multiplex PCR reads were re-called with MiXCR into one record per CDR3 protein. This sample has roughly 160,000 distinct CDR3 sequences, with approximately 95% found just once. Sequencing was done on a sample of CD4+ T cells from PBMCs. The receptors come from a human donor with Susac syndrome.

This clonotype was found once. This rearrangement joins TRBV27 to TRBJ2-5; D may be TRBD2 (5 bases). V gave up 3 bases and J gave up 5 bases, with 13 bases separating them. Germline CDR1 MNHEY, CDR2 SMNVEV (reference sequence). The CDR3 sequence is 14 residues long. CDR3: CASSFVGAQETQYF. The DNA for the CDR3 is TGTGCCAGCAGTTTTGTGGGAGCTCAGGAGACCCAGTACTTC.

The chain is built from TRBV20-1 and TRBJ2-7; 9 bases are a match to TRBD1. After removal of 6 bases from V and 4 bases from J, the junction contained 7 bases not matched to a gene. Germline assignment: CDR1 DFQATT and CDR2 SNEGSKA (reference sequence). The CDR3 runs 13 residues. In DNA, the CDR3 is TGCAGTGCCGCCAGGGACAGGGTGTACGAGCAGTACTTC. Translated, it gives CSAARDRVYEQYF.

The chain employs TRBV11-2 and TRBJ2-7; possibly TRBD1 or TRBD2 for D (5 bases each). Trimming removed 3 bases at V and 7 bases at J, with 19 bases between. Germline V CDR1 and CDR2: SGHAT, FQNNGV. The CDR3 length is 15 residues. CDR3 sequence reads: CASSFRDGLPWEQYV. The CDR3 nucleotides are TGTGCCAGCAGCTTCCGGGACGGACTTCCTTGGGAGCAGTACGTC.

J is TRBJ2-5 and V is TRBV2, with TRBD1 matching over 8 bases. V was pared by 6 bases and J by 1 base, with 4 bases of the junction left unmatched. Germline CDR1 SNHLY, CDR2 FYNNEI. The CDR3 is 14 amino acids. CDR3 sequence reads: CASRIDRGQETQYF. CDR3 nucleotide sequence: TGTGCCAGCAGGATCGACAGGGGCCAAGAGACCCAGTACTTC.

V usage is TRBV28 and J usage is TRBJ2-7; 9 positions agree with TRBD1. CDR3 length: 14 residues. J was trimmed by 4 bases and V by 3 bases; bases with no gene match: 4. CDR1 is MDHEN and CDR2 is SYDVKM in the germline V gene. The CDR3 region has the DNA TGTGCCAGCAGTTTGGGACAGGGCTTTTACGAGCAGTACTTC. Encoded protein: CASSLGQGFYEQYF.

The chain has TRBV2 and TRBJ1-2; D might be TRBD1 (5 bases). Germline CDR1 SNHLY, CDR2 FYNNEI. This CDR3 has 14 amino acids. The germline V and J ends were trimmed by 3 bases and 8 bases, with 16 bases remaining between them. The CDR3 here is CASSDIGWGGGYTF. In DNA, the CDR3 is TGTGCCAGCAGTGACATAGGGTGGGGCGGAGGCTACACCTTC.

V and J are TRBV7-2 and TRBJ1-2; D ambiguous. Trimming took 1 base from V and 1 from J, leaving 4 bases between them. The length of the CDR3 is 13 residues. Germline values: CDR1 SGHTA, CDR2 FQGNSA. CDR3 in DNA: TGTGCCAGCAGCTTAGAGGTTAACTATGGCTACACCTTC. Its protein product is CASSLEVNYGYTF. The full variable domain, in which reference TRBV7-2 and TRBJ1-2 provide the parts outside the CDR3, is GAGVSQSPSNKVTEKGKDVELRCDPISGHTALYWYRQSLGQGLEFLIYFQGNSAPDKSGLPSDRFSAERTGGSVSTLTIQRTQQEDSAVYLCASSLEVNYGYTFGSGTRLTVV.

The J gene is TRBJ2-6, the V gene TRBV4-3, with unresolved D. Trimming left V 3 bases short and J 1 base short, with 10 bases between. Germline loops: CDR1 LGHNA, CDR2 YSLEER. The CDR3 totals 16 residues. The CDR3, as DNA: TGCGCCAGCAGCCAGAGTATACAGTCTGGGGCCAACGTCCTGACTTTC. Its translation: CASSQSIQSGANVLTF.

This rearrangement joins TRBV29-1 to TRBJ2-1; TRBD2 matches at 9 bases. Germline-derived CDR1 and CDR2 are SQVTM and ANQGSEA. J gave up 7 bases and V 7 bases, and 23 bases lay outside the gene matches. The CDR3 contains 18 residues. CDR3 amino acids: CSAKRKPGLAVDNNEQFF. The CDR3 DNA follows: TGCAGCGCTAAGAGAAAACCGGGACTAGCAGTCGACAATAATGAGCAGTTCTTC.

The rearrangement links TRBV24-1 to TRBJ1-5; D is unclear. The CDR3 has 13 residues. V was clipped by 9 bases and J by 4 bases, with 12 bases between them. Germline V gives CDR1 KGHDR, CDR2 SFDVKD. Here the CDR3 DNA reads TGTGCCACCCAGTTCGACGGGAATCAGCCCCAGCATTTT. This translates into CATQFDGNQPQHF.

The chain is built from TRBV29-1 and TRBJ2-3; 7 nucleotides align to TRBD2. Germline V CDR1 and CDR2: SQVTM, ANQGSEA. The V segment lost 4 bases and the J segment 6 bases; nucleotides outside the gene matches: 1. The CDR3 spans 11 residues. CDR3 DNA sequence: TGCAGCGTTGTACTAGCGGATACGCAGTATTTT. As protein: CSVVLADTQYF.

This chain joins TRBV29-1 and TRBJ2-3; D may be TRBD1 (6 bases). Trimming removed 2 bases from V and 3 bases from J, with 18 bases in between. Germline CDR1 and CDR2: SQVTM and ANQGSEA. The CDR3 sequence is 16 residues long. The CDR3 region is CSVEIAGAQGTDTQYF. CDR3 coding DNA: TGCAGCGTTGAAATCGCCGGGGCGCAGGGGACAGATACGCAGTATTTT.

The chain carries TRBV15 and TRBJ2-1, with TRBD1 matching over 9 bases. The CDR3 sequence is 16 residues long. Germline values: CDR1 LNHNV, CDR2 YYDKDF (reference sequence). After removal of 2 bases from V and 7 bases from J, the junction contained 9 bases not matched to a gene. CDR3 sequence reads: CATSRLEGQGRNEQFF. For the CDR3, the DNA is TGTGCCACCAGCAGACTAGAGGGACAGGGCAGGAATGAGCAGTTCTTC.

The chain joins TRBV7-2 to TRBJ1-2; D not resolved. The CDR3 consists of 15 residues. Trimming pared 1 base from V and 7 bases from J, leaving 16 bases between. The V gene's germline CDR1 is SGHTA and CDR2 FQGNSA. For the CDR3, the DNA is TGTGCCAGCAGCTTAGAGCTGCGGGATGTGCGTGGCTACACCTTC. Translating it yields CASSLELRDVRGYTF.

The genes are TRBV18 and TRBJ2-2; D is unresolved. Germline V gene sequence: CDR1 KGHSH, CDR2 LQKENI. The CDR3 spans 14 residues. V lost 2 bases to trimming and J lost 1 base, with 5 bases between them. The CDR3 protein is CASSPRGNTGELFF. In nucleotides, the CDR3 is TGTGCCAGCTCACCAAGAGGGAACACCGGGGAGCTGTTTTTT. Together with reference TRBV18 and TRBJ2-2, the CDR3 gives the full variable domain: NAGVMQNPRHLVRRRGQEARLRCSPMKGHSHVYWYRQLPEEGLKFMVYLQKENIIDESGMPKERFSAEFPKEGPSILRIQQVVRGDSAAYFCASSPRGNTGELFFGEGSRLTVL.

The chain links TRBV3-1 to TRBJ2-2; D is perhaps TRBD1 (6 bases). V dropped 4 bases and J dropped 6 bases, with 9 bases sitting between them. The germline V gene has CDR1 LGHDT and CDR2 YNNKEL (reference sequence). This CDR3 comprises 13 residues. The CDR3 is CASSPQGAGELFF. The CDR3 bases are TGTGCCAGCAGCCCACAGGGAGCCGGGGAGCTGTTTTTT.

The V call is TRBV5-4, the J call TRBJ2-3; 12 bases align to TRBD2. CDR3 length equals 14 residues. The V gene end was trimmed by 7 bases and the J gene end by 5 bases; junction bases not matched to a gene: 5. Per the germline V gene, CDR1 is SGHNT and CDR2 is YYREEE (reference sequence). The DNA for the CDR3 is TGTGCCAGCGAAACTAGCGGGGGGCAAGATACGCAGTATTTT. It yields the protein CASETSGGQDTQYF.

V gene TRBV20-1 combines with J gene TRBJ2-3; 9 nucleotides match TRBD1. V lost 6 bases and J lost 6; bases outside the gene matches: 13. Germline CDR1 DFQATT, CDR2 SNEGSKA (reference sequence). This CDR3 comprises 15 residues. In DNA, the CDR3 is TGCAGTGCGACGGGGGACAGGGTGGAATTGGATACGCAGTATTTT. This translates into CSATGDRVELDTQYF.

V and J are TRBV29-1 and TRBJ2-3; 8 nucleotides agree with TRBD1. Trimming removed 2 bases from V and 2 bases from J; junction bases left unmatched: 6. The CDR3 has 15 amino acids. Germline assignment: CDR1 SQVTM and CDR2 ANQGSEA. As DNA, the CDR3 is TGCAGCGTTGAATCAGGGACAGGTAACACAGATACGCAGTATTTT. Encoded protein: CSVESGTGNTDTQYF.

V gene TRBV4-3 combines with J gene TRBJ2-1; possible D gene TRBD2, 5 bases. Trimming left V 1 base short and J 5 bases short, with 9 bases between. Germline loops: CDR1 LGHNA, CDR2 YSLEER. CDR3 length equals 14 residues. CDR3 sequence reads: CASSQGLQHNEQFF. CDR3 coding DNA: TGCGCCAGCAGCCAAGGACTACAGCACAATGAGCAGTTCTTC.

The chain joins TRBV27 to TRBJ1-2; 7 bases align to TRBD1. Per the germline V gene, CDR1 is MNHEY and CDR2 is SMNVEV (reference sequence). The V segment lost 6 bases and the J segment 2 bases; nucleotides outside the gene matches: 6. This CDR3 comprises 14 residues. The CDR3 DNA sequence: TGTGCCAGCAGCTCGGGACAGAGAAACTATGGCTACACCTTC. Translating gives CASSSGQRNYGYTF.

The chain uses TRBV7-3 and TRBJ1-5, with 7 nucleotides matching TRBD1. The length of the CDR3 is 13 residues. CDR1 and CDR2 (germline): SGHTA, FQGTGA. Unmatched junction bases numbered 5, after V lost 5 bases and J lost 7 bases. The CDR3 is CASSLKQGQPQHF. The DNA for the CDR3 is TGTGCCAGCAGCCTCAAACAGGGGCAGCCCCAGCATTTT.